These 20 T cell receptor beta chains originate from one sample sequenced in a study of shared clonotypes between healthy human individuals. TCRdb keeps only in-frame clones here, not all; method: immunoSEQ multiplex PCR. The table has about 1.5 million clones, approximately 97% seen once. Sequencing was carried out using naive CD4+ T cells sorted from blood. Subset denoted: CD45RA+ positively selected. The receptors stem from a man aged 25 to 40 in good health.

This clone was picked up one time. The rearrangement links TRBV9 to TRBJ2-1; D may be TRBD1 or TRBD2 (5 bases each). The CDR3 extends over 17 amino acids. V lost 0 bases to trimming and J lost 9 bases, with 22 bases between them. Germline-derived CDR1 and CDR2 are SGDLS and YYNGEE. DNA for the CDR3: TGTGCCAGCAGCGTAGGGACACCCCCCCGGTGGACTGGTGAGCAGTTCTTC. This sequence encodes CASSVGTPPRWTGEQFF.

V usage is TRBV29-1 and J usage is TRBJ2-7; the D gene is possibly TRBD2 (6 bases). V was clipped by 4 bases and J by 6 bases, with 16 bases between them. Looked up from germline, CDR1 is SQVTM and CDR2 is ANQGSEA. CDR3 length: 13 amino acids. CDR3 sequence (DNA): TGCAGCGTTGGCAGGAGGGCGCAGGCCGAGCAGTACTTC. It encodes CSVGRRAQAEQYF.

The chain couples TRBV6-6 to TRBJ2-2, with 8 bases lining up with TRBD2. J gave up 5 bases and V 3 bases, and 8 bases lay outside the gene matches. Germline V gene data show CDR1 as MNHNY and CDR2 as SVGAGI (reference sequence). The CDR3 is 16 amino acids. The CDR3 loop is CASSYPAGRGTGELFF. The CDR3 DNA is TGTGCCAGCAGTTATCCCGCCGGGAGGGGAACCGGGGAGCTGTTTTTT.

The CDR3 sequence is CASSARAGTDTQYF. CDR3 sequence (DNA): TGTGCCAGCAGTGCTAGGGCTGGCACAGATACGCAGTATTTT. The V and J genes are TRBV2 and TRBJ2-3; D is undetermined. V was cut by 4 bases and J by 1 base, with 9 bases left in between. Per the germline V gene, CDR1 is SNHLY and CDR2 is FYNNEI. The CDR3 contains 14 residues.

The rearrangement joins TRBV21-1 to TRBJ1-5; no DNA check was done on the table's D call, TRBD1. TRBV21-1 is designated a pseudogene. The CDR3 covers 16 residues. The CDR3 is CASSSIRDRVAQPQHF. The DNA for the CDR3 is TGTGCCAGCAGCAGTATCCGGGACAGGGTGGCCCAGCCCCAGCATTTT.

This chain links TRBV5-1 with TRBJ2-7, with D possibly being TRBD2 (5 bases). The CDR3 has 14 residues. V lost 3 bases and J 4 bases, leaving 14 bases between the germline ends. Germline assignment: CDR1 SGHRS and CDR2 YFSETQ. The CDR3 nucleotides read TGCGCCAGCAGCTCGACTAAAGAAGGATACGAGCAGTACTTC. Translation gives CASSSTKEGYEQYF. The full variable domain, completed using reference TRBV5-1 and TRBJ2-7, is KAGVTQTPRYLIKTRGQQVTLSCSPISGHRSVSWYQQTPGQGLQFLFEYFSETQRNKGNFPGRFSGRQFSNSRSEMNVSTLELGDSALYLCASSSTKEGYEQYFGPGTRLTVT.

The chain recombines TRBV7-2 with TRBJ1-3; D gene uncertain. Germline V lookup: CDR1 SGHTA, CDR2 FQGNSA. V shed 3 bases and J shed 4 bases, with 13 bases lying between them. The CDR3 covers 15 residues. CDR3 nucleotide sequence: TGTGCCAGCAGCTTCGGGGATCGGTGGGGAAACACCATATATTTT. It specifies CASSFGDRWGNTIYF.

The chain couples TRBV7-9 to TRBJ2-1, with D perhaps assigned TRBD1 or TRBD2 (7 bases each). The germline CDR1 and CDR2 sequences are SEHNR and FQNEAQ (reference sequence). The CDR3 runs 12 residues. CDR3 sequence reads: CAGRGPYNEQFF. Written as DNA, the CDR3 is TGTGCTGGGAGGGGGCCCTACAATGAGCAGTTCTTC.

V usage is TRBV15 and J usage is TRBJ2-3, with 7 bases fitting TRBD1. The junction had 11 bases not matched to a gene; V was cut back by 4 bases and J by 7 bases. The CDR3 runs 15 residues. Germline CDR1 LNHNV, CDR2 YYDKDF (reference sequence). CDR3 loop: CATSTGGTRSHTQYF. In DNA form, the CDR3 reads TGTGCCACCAGCACAGGGGGTACTAGGTCACATACGCAGTATTTT.

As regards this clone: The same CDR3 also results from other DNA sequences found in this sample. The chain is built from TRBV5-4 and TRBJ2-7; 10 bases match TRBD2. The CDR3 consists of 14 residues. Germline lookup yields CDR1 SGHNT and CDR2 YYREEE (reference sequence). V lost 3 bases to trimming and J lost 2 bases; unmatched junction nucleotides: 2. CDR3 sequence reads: CASSSSGRAYEQYF. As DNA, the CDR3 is TGTGCCAGCAGCTCCAGCGGGAGGGCCTACGAGCAGTACTTC.

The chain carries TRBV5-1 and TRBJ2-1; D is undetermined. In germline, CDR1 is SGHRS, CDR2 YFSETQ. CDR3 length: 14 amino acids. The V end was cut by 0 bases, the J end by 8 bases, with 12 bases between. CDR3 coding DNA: TGCGCCAGCAGCTTGGAGGCCCGGAGCCATGAGCAGTTCTTC. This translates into CASSLEARSHEQFF.

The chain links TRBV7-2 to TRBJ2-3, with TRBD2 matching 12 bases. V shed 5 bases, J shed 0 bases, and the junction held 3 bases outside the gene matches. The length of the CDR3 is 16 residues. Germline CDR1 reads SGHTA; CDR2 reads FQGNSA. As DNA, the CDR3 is TGTGCCAGCAGCAAGGGACTAGCGGGTAGCACAGATACGCAGTATTTT. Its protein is CASSKGLAGSTDTQYF.

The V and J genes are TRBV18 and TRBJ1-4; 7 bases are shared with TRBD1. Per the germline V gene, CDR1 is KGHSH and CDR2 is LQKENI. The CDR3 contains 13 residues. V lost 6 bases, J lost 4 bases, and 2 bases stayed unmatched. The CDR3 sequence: CASSTGVNEKLFF. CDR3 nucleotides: TGTGCCAGCTCCACAGGGGTTAATGAAAAACTGTTTTTT.

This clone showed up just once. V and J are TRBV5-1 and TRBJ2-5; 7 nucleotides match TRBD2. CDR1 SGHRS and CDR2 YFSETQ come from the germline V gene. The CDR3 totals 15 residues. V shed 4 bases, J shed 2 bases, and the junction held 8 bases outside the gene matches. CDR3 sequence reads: CASSPLGGTQETQYF. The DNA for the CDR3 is TGCGCCAGCAGCCCTTTGGGGGGGACTCAAGAGACCCAGTACTTC. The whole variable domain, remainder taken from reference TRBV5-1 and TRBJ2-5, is KAGVTQTPRYLIKTRGQQVTLSCSPISGHRSVSWYQQTPGQGLQFLFEYFSETQRNKGNFPGRFSGRQFSNSRSEMNVSTLELGDSALYLCASSPLGGTQETQYFGPGTRLLVL.

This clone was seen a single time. The CDR3 protein is CASSLSPARLEGLNEQFF. The CDR3 DNA follows: TGTGCCAGCAGCTTATCCCCTGCTCGTCTAGAGGGACTCAATGAGCAGTTCTTC. The genes are TRBV7-2 and TRBJ2-1, with D maybe TRBD2 (6 bases). This CDR3 spans 18 amino acids. V was shortened by 2 bases and J by 6 bases, with 23 bases between the two germline ends. Germline-derived CDR1 and CDR2 are SGHTA and FQGNSA.

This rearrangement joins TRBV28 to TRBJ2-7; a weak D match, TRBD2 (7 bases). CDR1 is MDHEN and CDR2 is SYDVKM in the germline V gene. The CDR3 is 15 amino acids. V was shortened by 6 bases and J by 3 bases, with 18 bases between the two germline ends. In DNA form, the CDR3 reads TGTGCCAGCAGCCCCCTACAGGGACTAAGCTACGAGCAGTACTTC. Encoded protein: CASSPLQGLSYEQYF.

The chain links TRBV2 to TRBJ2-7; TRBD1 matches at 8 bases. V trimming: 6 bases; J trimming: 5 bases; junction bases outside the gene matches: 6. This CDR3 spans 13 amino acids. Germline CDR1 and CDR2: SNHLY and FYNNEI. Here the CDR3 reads CASSLTGAHEQYF. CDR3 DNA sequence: TGTGCCAGCAGCCTGACAGGGGCCCACGAGCAGTACTTC.

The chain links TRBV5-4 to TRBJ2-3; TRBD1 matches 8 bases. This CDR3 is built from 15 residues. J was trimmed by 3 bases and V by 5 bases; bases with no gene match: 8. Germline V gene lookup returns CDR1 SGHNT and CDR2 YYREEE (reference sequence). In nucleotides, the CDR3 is TGTGCCAGCAGTATGACAGGGGTACTAACAGATACGCAGTATTTT. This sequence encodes CASSMTGVLTDTQYF.

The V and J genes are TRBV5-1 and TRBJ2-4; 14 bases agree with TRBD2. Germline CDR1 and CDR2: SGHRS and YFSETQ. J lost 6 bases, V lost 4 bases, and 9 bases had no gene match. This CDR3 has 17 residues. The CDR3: CASSQGTSGSALNIQYF. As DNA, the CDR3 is TGCGCCAGCAGCCAAGGGACTAGCGGGAGCGCCCTAAACATTCAGTACTTC.

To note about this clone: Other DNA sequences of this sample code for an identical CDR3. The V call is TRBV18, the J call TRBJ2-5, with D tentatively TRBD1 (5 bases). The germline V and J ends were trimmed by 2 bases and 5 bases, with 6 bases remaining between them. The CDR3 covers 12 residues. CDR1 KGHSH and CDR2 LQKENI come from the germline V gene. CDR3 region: CASSPKGETQYF. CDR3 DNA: TGTGCCAGCTCACCAAAGGGGGAGACCCAGTACTTC.